The clone carrying this T cell receptor beta chain was detected once. Its specificity is unknown. These data come from a study of shared clonotypes between healthy human individuals. Study-wide results and caveats: Depth of sequencing was expected to influence donor clonotype sharing. Richness estimates generally favored naive over memory subsets.

Assay used: immunoSEQ multiplex PCR; TCRdb lists only in-frame clones, some missing. The table shows 2 million to 2.5 million clones, with 80% to 95% occurring only once. The sequence derives from a man between 18 and 29 years old in good health. Some clones in this sample may be carry-over from other donors' samples. The source material was naive CD4+ T cells from PBMCs. Subset in this sample: CD45RA+ positively selected.

The CDR3 region is CASARRSISGGANHEQYF. CDR3 DNA sequence: TGTGCCAGCGCCCGACGCTCAATAAGTGGGGGCGCGAACCACGAGCAGTACTTC. V is TRBV7-2 and J is TRBJ2-7; D perhaps matches TRBD1 (6 bases). Per the germline V gene, CDR1 is SGHTA and CDR2 is FQGNSA. The CDR3 is 18 residues long. The ends were cut back, 8 bases at V and 5 bases at J, with 31 bases in the middle.